A selection of T cell receptor beta chains follows, all from one sample in a study of Ad26.COV2.S vaccination and SARS-CoV-2 variants. The repertoire was sequenced with immunoSEQ multiplex PCR; TCRdb's copy has only in-frame clones and lacks some. The sample consists of some 480,000 clones, around nine tenths of them appearing once. This specimen consisted of peripheral blood, obtained in a trial of Ad26.COV2.S vaccine versus placebo. The receptors were gathered from a person between 18 and 59 years old who received the Ad26.COV2.S COVID-19 vaccine or a placebo. The CDR3 runs from the conserved cysteine through the conserved F or W. A D gene is named only where the DNA matches it firmly. Clone size is given for some rows only: seen once, a few or many times, or a class if the clone is expanded.

D	V	J	size	DNA	CDR3
NA	TRBV19	TRBJ1-3	once	TGTGCCAGTAGTATGGAGGCCGGTGGAAACACCATATATTTT	CASSMEAGGNTIYF
NA	TRBV28	TRBJ2-2	NA	TGTGCCAGCAAACCCGCCGGGACAACGAACACCGGGGAGCTGTTTTTT	CASKPAGTTNTGELFF
NA	TRBV5-4	TRBJ2-5	once	TGTGCCAGCAGCACCCCGCAGGGGACCGAGACCCAGTACTTC	CASSTPQGTETQYF
NA	TRBV4-2	TRBJ2-7	NA	TGTGCCAGCAGCGAAAGAGGGAGTTTCGAGCAGTACTTC	CASSERGSFEQYF
TRBD1	TRBV5-1	TRBJ1-2	once	TGCGCCAGCAGCTTGGGAGGGGACAGCCACCCCTATGGCTACACCTTC	CASSLGGDSHPYGYTF
NA	TRBV15	TRBJ1-5	NA	TGTGCCACCAGCAGTGCCCGCTCGACAGTCTTCAATCAGCCCCAGCATTTT	CATSSARSTVFNQPQHF
NA	TRBV2	TRBJ2-7	NA	TGTGCCAGCAGTTGGACAGGAGGGAACGAGCAGTACTTC	CASSWTGGNEQYF
TRBD1	TRBV6-5	TRBJ2-7	once	TGTGCCAGCAGTCAGACAGGGCGGTCCTACGAGCAGTACTTC	CASSQTGRSYEQYF
NA	TRBV3-1/TRBV3-2	TRBJ2-3	NA	TGTGCCAGCAGCCAAGTCTCAGGGTGGAAGGAAACAGATACGCAGTATTTT	CASSQVSGWKETDTQYF
NA	TRBV4-3	TRBJ1-6	NA	TGCGCCAGCAGCCAAGAGGGGGGACAACATTCACCCCTCCACTTT	CASSQEGGQHSPLHF
TRBD2	TRBV6-6	TRBJ2-7	NA	TGTGCCAGCACCCCTAGCGGAGGGAGGTCCTACGAGCAGTACTTC	CASTPSGGRSYEQYF
TRBD2	TRBV10-3	TRBJ2-2	NA	TGTGCCATCAGTGAGTCTGGGAGGGCCAACACCGGGGAGCTGTTTTTT	CAISESGRANTGELFF
NA	TRBV2	TRBJ2-7	NA	TGTGCCGGGCATGGGGGGTACGAGCAGTACTTC	CAGHGGYEQYF
NA	TRBV15	TRBJ2-7	NA	TGTGCCACCAGCAGAGGTCGGGCTCTAGGTCACGAGCAGTACTTC	CATSRGRALGHEQYF
NA	TRBV3-1/TRBV3-2	TRBJ2-5	NA	TGTGCCAGCAGCCTAGGGGTAGCACAAGAGACCCAGTACTTC	CASSLGVAQETQYF
NA	TRBV30	TRBJ2-4	NA	TGTGCCTTCCAGGGAGGGGGGGACATTCAGTATTTC	CAFQGGGDIQYF
TRBD2	TRBV9	TRBJ2-1	NA	TGTGCCAGCAGCGGTACGAGCGGGGCTTACAATGAGCAGTTCTTC	CASSGTSGAYNEQFF
TRBD2	TRBV28	TRBJ2-4	once	TGTGCCAGCAGTTTCTTGGGGTTGTCTAGCGGGAGGACCTCGCTAGCCAAAAACATTCAGTACTTC	CASSFLGLSSGRTSLAKNIQYF
NA	TRBV27	TRBJ2-7	NA	TGTGCCAGCACTCCATTTGGCGGGATCGGACACGAGCAGTACTTC	CASTPFGGIGHEQYF
NA	TRBV5-1	TRBJ2-7	NA	TGCGCCAGCAGCTTAAGGAATGGGGGGGCACAGTACTTC	CASSLRNGGAQYF
NA	TRBV19	TRBJ1-3	NA	TGTGCCAGTAGTACCACAGGGACTGGAAACACCATATATTTT	CASSTTGTGNTIYF
NA	TRBV5-1	TRBJ2-3	NA	TGCGCCAGCTCCCAAGGAGATACGCAGTATTTT	CASSQGDTQYF
NA	TRBV7-2	TRBJ2-7	NA	TGTGCCAGCAGCTTAGCGAGAGGGGGATTGGGGGAGCAGTACTTC	CASSLARGGLGEQYF
NA	TRBV6-8	TRBJ2-7	NA	TGTGTCAGCAGTTACCCCAAGCGGCAGTCCTCCTACGAGCAGTACTTC	CVSSYPKRQSSYEQYF
NA	TRBV14	TRBJ2-1	NA	TGTGCCAGCAGCCAAGTGCCGGGCCTCGTCACTGAGCAGTTCTTC	CASSQVPGLVTEQFF
TRBD1	TRBV6-5	TRBJ1-1	NA	TGTGCCAGCAGTTACCGAGGGACAGCGTTGAACACTGAAGCTTTCTTT	CASSYRGTALNTEAFF
NA	TRBV9	TRBJ2-1	NA	TGTGCCAGCAGCGTAGGATTGGGGGCCCCCGATTTGCAGTTCTTC	CASSVGLGAPDLQFF
TRBD1	TRBV28	TRBJ1-6	NA	TGTGCCAGCAGTCCCGGGACAGGGTATTCACCCCTCCACTTT	CASSPGTGYSPLHF
NA	TRBV21-1	TRBJ1-1	NA	TGTGCCAGCAGTCAAGAGGGGCGCGGAGCTTTCTTT	CASSQEGRGAFF
TRBD2	TRBV5-1	TRBJ2-1	NA	TGCGCCAGCAGCTCGGGACTAGCGGGAGTGGGTAGGAATGAGCAGTTCTTC	CASSSGLAGVGRNEQFF
NA	TRBV29-1	TRBJ2-1	NA	TGCAGCGCCGGGACTGCAACTTCCTACAATGAGCAGTTCTTC	CSAGTATSYNEQFF
TRBD1	TRBV18	TRBJ1-6	few	TGTGCCAGCTCACCGACAGGGGACTATAATTCACCCCTCCACTTT	CASSPTGDYNSPLHF
NA	TRBV15	TRBJ2-7	once	TGTGCCACCAGCAGAGACTGGGACGAGCAGTACTTC	CATSRDWDEQYF
NA	TRBV3-1/TRBV3-2	TRBJ1-5	once	TGTGCCAGCAGCCAAATTCCGGGGGCGAATCAGCCCCAGCATTTT	CASSQIPGANQPQHF
NA	TRBV20-1	TRBJ1-3	NA	TGCAGTGCCGTAGGCCCCACCATATATTTT	CSAVGPTIYF
NA	TRBV5-4	TRBJ2-5	NA	TGTGCCAGCAGCTTGGCGGATCAGGTCCCCGGGGAGACCCAGTACTTC	CASSLADQVPGETQYF
NA	TRBV9	TRBJ1-3	NA	TGTGCCAGCAGCGTGGAGGCCAGCTCTGGAAACACCATATATTTT	CASSVEASSGNTIYF
NA	TRBV28	TRBJ2-7	NA	TGTGCCAGCAGGGAGAACTACGAGCAGTACTTC	CASRENYEQYF
NA	TRBV28	TRBJ1-2	NA	TGTGCCAGCAGCGGGACGATGGGGGCGACAAACTATGGCTACACCTTC	CASSGTMGATNYGYTF
NA	TRBV11-3	TRBJ2-1	NA	TGTGCCAGCAGCTTAAACTACGGCCCCAATGAGCAGTTCTTC	CASSLNYGPNEQFF
TRBD2	TRBV28	TRBJ2-5	NA	TGTGCCAGCAGTTTAGGACTAGAACACCAAGAGACCCAGTACTTC	CASSLGLEHQETQYF
TRBD2	TRBV28	TRBJ2-1	NA	TGTGCCAGCAGTTTATGGGGGCGGGAGAGCTCCTACAATGAGCAGTTCTTC	CASSLWGRESSYNEQFF
TRBD2	TRBV6-2/TRBV6-3	TRBJ2-4	NA	TGTGCCAGCAGCCAATTCAAGACTAGCGCCGCCAAAAACATTCAGTACTTC	CASSQFKTSAAKNIQYF
NA	TRBV12-3/TRBV12-4	TRBJ2-7	NA	TGTGCCAGCAGTTTAAGGGAGTGGGAGCAGTACTTC	CASSLREWEQYF
TRBD1	TRBV7-6	TRBJ2-7	NA	TGTGCCAGCACAAACCCGGGACAGGGGGCCTACGAGCAGTACTTC	CASTNPGQGAYEQYF
NA	TRBV9	TRBJ1-1	NA	TGTGCCAGCAGCGCCCTTGTGGGGGGGGCCACTGAAGCTTTCTTT	CASSALVGGATEAFF
NA	TRBV29-1	TRBJ2-5	NA	TGCAGCGTTGATCCCCCCAGGGGGGGAGAGACCCAGTACTTC	CSVDPPRGGETQYF
NA	TRBV3-1/TRBV3-2	TRBJ2-1	NA	TGTGCCAGCAGCCAAGATGCCTACTACAATGAGCAGTTCTTC	CASSQDAYYNEQFF
TRBD2	TRBV27	TRBJ2-7	NA	TGTGCCAGCAGTCTCGGACTAGCGGGAGTCTTCGAGCAGTACTTC	CASSLGLAGVFEQYF
NA	TRBV10-3	TRBJ2-7	NA	TGTGCCACCCCGAGCCTCCGAATCGACCCAATGAACTACGAGCAGTACTTC	CATPSLRIDPMNYEQYF
NA	TRBV13	TRBJ1-4	NA	TGTGCCAGCAGCTCCCGCCTCTTGGCCGATAAAGTCGGAAAACTGTTTTTT	CASSSRLLADKVGKLFF
NA	TRBV27	TRBJ2-5	NA	TGTGCCAGCAGTTCGAGGGACCGAGAGACCCAGTACTTC	CASSSRDRETQYF
TRBD2	TRBV7-9	TRBJ2-7	NA	TGTGCCAGCAGCTTAGTTACTAGCGGGAATCACGAGCAGTACTTC	CASSLVTSGNHEQYF
NA	TRBV14	TRBJ2-2	NA	TGTGCCAGCAGCCAAGTCAAGGGGTTCACCGGGGAGCTGTTTTTT	CASSQVKGFTGELFF
NA	TRBV27	TRBJ1-5	NA	TGTGCCAGCAGTTTACGAGTAGAACAGCCCCAGCATTTT	CASSLRVEQPQHF